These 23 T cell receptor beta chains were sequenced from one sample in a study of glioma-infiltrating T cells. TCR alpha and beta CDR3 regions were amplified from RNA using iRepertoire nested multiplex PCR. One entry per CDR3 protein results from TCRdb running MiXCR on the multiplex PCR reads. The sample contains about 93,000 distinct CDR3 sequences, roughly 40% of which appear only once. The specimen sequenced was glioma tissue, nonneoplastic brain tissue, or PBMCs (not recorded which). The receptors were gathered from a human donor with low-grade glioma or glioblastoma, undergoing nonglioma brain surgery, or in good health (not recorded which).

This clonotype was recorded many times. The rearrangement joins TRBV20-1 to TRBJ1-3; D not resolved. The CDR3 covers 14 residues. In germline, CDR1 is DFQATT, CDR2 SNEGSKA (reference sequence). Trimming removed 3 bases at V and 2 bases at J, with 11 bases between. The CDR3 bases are TGCAGTGCTAGGAATAGGGCCGCTGGAAACACCATATATTTT. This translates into CSARNRAAGNTIYF.

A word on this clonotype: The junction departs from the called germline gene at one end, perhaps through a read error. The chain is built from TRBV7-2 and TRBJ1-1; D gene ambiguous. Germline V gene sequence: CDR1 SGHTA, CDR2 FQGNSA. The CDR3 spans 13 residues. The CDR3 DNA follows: TGTGCCAGCAGCTTAAGGATGACCACTGGAGCTTTCTTT. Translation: CASSLRMTTGAFF.

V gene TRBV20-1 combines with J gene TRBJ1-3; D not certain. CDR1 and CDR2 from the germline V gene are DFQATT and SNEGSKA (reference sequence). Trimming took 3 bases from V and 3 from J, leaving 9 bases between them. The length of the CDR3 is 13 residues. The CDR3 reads CSASRRSGNTIYF. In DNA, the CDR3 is TGCAGTGCTAGTAGGCGAAGTGGAAACACCATATATTTT.

This CDR3 reads CASSLEGRLGSGANVLTF. The CDR3 DNA is TGTGCCAGCAGCTTAGAGGGCAGGTTGGGCTCTGGGGCCAACGTCCTGACTTTC. The chain has TRBV14 and TRBJ2-6; D perhaps matches TRBD2 (5 bases). This CDR3 is built from 18 residues. Germline CDR1 reads SGHDN; CDR2 reads FVKESK. Trimming took off 5 bases at V and 0 bases at J, with 17 bases between the two ends.

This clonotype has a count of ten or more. The CDR3 bases are TGTGCCAGCAGTTACTCGAGTAGAGCGGGAGGGCCAGGTAGTCAAGATACGCAGTATTTT. The encoded protein is CASSYSSRAGGPGSQDTQYF. The chain has TRBV6-2 or TRBV6-3 and TRBJ2-3; TRBD2 matches 10 bases. There are 20 residues in the CDR3. Per the germline V gene, CDR1 is MNHEY and CDR2 is SVGEGT. The V and J ends lost 0 bases and 5 bases, in that order; junction bases with no gene match: 17.

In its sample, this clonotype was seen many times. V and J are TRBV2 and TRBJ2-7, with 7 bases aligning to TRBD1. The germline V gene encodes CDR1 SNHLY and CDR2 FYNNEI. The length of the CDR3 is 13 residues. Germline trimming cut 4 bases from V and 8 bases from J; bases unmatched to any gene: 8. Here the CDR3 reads CASSGGQEQKQYF. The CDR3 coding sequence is TGTGCCAGCAGTGGTGGACAGGAGCAAAAGCAGTACTTC.

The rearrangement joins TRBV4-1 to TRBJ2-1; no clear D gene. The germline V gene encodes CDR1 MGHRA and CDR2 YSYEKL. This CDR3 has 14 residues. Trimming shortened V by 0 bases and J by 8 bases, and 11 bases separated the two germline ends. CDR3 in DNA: TGCGCCAGCAGCCAAGATTCAGGCGGCTATGAGCAGTTCTTC. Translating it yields CASSQDSGGYEQFF.

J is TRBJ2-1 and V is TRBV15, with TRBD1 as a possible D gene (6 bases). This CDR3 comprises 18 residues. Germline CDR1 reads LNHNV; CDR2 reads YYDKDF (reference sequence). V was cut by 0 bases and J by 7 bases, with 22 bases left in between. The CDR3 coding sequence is TGTGCCACCAGCAGAGATCCGTATAGGGGGAAGTACGGGAATGAGCAGTTCTTC. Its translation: CATSRDPYRGKYGNEQFF.

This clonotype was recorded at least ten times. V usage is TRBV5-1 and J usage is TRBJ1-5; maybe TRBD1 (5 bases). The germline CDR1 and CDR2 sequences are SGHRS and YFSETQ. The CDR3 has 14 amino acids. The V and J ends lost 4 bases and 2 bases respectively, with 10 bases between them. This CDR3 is CASSGGSGNQPQHF. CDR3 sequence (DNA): TGCGCCAGCAGCGGGGGGTCCGGCAATCAGCCCCAGCATTTT.

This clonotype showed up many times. CDR3: CASSGGSHQPQHF. CDR3 coding DNA: TGTGCCAGCAGCGGCGGGAGCCATCAGCCCCAGCATTTT. This chain uses TRBV6-1 with TRBJ1-5; no definite D call. Trimming left V 6 bases short and J 5 bases short, with 11 bases between. The CDR3 is made up of 13 amino acids. Looked up from germline, CDR1 is MNHNS and CDR2 is SASEGT.

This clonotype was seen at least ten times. This CDR3 is CSARGNTDYEQYF. Here the CDR3 DNA reads TGCAGTGCTAGAGGAAATACAGACTACGAGCAGTACTTC. This rearrangement joins TRBV20-1 to TRBJ2-7, with no clear D. The CDR3 has 13 residues. The V end lost 1 base, the J end lost 3 bases, and 10 bases lay between the germline ends. Germline CDR1 DFQATT, CDR2 SNEGSKA (reference sequence).

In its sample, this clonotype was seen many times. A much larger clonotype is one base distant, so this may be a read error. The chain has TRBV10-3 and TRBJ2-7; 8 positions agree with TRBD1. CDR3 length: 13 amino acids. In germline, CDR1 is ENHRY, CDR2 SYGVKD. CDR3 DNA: TGTGCCACTAACGGACAGGGCTCCTGCGAGCAGTACTTC. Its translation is CATNGQGSCEQYF.

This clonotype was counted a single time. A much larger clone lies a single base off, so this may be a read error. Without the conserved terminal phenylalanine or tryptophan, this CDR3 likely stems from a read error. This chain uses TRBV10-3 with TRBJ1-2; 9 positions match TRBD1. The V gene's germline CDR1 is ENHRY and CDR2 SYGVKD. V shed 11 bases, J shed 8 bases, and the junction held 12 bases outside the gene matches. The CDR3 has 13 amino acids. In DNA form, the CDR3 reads TGTGCCTCGGGGGGACAGGGTATTAGGGGCTACACCTTG. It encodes CASGGQGIRGYTL.

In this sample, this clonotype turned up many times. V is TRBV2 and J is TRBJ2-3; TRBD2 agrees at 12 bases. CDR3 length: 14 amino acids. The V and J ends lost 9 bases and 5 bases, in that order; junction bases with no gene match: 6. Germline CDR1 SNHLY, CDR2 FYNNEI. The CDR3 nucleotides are TGTGCCAGTAGACTAGCGGGAGCGGAAGATACGCAGTATTTT. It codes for CASRLAGAEDTQYF.

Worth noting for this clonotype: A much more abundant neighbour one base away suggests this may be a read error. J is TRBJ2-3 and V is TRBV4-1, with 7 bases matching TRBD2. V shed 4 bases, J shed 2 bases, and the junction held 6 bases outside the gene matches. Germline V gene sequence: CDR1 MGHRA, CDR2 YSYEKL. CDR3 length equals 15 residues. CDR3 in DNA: TGCGCCAGCAGCCTTCGGGGGGAATCCACAGATACGCAGTATTTT. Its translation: CASSLRGESTDTQYF.

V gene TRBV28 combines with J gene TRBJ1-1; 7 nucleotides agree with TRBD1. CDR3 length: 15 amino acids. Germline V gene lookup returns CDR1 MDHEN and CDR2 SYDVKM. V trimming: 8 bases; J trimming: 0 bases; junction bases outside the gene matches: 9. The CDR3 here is CASSGTENMNTEAFF. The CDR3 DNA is TGTGCCAGCTCCGGGACAGAGAATATGAACACTGAAGCTTTCTTT. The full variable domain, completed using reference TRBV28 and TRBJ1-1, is DVKVTQSSRYLVKRTGEKVFLECVQDMDHENMFWYRQDPGLGLRLIYFSYDVKMKEKGDIPEGYSVSREKKERFSLILESASTNQTSMYLCASSGTENMNTEAFFGQGTRLTVV.

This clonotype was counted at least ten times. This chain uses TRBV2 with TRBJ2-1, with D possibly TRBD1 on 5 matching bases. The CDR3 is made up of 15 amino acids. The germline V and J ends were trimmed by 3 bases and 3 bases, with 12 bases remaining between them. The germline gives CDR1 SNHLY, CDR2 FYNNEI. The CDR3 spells CASSDQGFVYNEQFF. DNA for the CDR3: TGTGCCAGCAGTGATCAGGGTTTCGTCTACAATGAGCAGTTCTTC.

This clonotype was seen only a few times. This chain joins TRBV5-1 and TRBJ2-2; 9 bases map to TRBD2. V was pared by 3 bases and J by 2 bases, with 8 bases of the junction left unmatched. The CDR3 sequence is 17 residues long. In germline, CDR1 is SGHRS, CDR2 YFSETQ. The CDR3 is CASSSGLAGKNTGELFF. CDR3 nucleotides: TGCGCCAGCAGCTCCGGGCTAGCGGGAAAAAACACCGGGGAGCTGTTTTTT.

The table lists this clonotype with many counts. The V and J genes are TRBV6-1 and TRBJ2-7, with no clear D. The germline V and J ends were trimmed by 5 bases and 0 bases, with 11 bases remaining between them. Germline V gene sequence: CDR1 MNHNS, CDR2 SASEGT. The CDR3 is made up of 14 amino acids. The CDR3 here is CASSLARLSYEQYF. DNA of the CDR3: TGTGCCAGCAGTTTGGCCAGGCTCTCCTACGAGCAGTACTTC.

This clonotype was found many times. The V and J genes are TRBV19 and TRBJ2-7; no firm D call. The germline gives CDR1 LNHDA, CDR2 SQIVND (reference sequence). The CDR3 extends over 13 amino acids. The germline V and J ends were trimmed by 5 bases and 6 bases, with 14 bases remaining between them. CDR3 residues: CASSHRGDGEQYF. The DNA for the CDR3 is TGTGCCAGTAGTCATCGCGGAGACGGCGAGCAGTACTTC.

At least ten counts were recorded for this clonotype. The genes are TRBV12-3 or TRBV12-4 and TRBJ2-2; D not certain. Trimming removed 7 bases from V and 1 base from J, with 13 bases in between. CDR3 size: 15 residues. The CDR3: CASKDRSKNTGELFF. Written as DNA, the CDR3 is TGTGCCAGCAAAGACCGCTCCAAGAACACCGGGGAGCTGTTTTTT.

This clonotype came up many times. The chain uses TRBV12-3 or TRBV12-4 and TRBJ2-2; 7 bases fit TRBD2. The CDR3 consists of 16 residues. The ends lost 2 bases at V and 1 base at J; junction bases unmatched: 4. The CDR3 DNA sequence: TGTGCCAGCAGTTTAATGGGGGGGATGAACACCGGGGAGCTGTTTTTT. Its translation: CASSLMGGMNTGELFF.

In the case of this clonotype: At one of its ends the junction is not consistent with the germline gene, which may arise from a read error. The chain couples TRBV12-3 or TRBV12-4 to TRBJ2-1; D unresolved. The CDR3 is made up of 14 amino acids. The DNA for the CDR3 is TGTGCCAGCACTACCGCCAGCTCCTGCAATGAGCAGTTCTTC. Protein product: CASTTASSCNEQFF.